The entry that follows covers one T cell receptor beta chain sequence. Its antigen is as yet unknown. Via MiXCR, TCRdb re-called the multiplex PCR reads, giving one row per CDR3 protein. The sample records 150,000 to 200,000 distinct CDR3 sequences, about 32% being singletons. Trimming took 4 bases from V and 10 from J, leaving 0 bases between them. The CDR3 spans 9 residues. The germline CDR1 and CDR2 sequences are KGHDR and SFDVKD. Axillary draining lymph nodes of breast cancer patients supplied the node samples. This sample is part of a study of breast tumors, draining lymph nodes, adjacent tissues. Study conclusions and caveats: That most tumor T cells come from lymph nodes remained unproven. Tumor and nontumor repertoires were significantly more similar in luminal-like than in basal-like breast cancer. The data were judged consistent with most tumor T cells coming from lymph node and expanding in tumor. Tumors had less TCR diversity than lymph nodes, more than nontumor tissue.

The chain combines TRBV24-1 with TRBJ1-4; D not resolved. Sample: axillary lymph node tissue. The TCR was taken from a female donor with breast cancer. Some clones in this sample may be carry-over from other donors' samples. The CDR3 nucleotides read TGTGCCACCAGTGAAAAACTGTTTTTT. The encoded protein is CATSEKLFF.